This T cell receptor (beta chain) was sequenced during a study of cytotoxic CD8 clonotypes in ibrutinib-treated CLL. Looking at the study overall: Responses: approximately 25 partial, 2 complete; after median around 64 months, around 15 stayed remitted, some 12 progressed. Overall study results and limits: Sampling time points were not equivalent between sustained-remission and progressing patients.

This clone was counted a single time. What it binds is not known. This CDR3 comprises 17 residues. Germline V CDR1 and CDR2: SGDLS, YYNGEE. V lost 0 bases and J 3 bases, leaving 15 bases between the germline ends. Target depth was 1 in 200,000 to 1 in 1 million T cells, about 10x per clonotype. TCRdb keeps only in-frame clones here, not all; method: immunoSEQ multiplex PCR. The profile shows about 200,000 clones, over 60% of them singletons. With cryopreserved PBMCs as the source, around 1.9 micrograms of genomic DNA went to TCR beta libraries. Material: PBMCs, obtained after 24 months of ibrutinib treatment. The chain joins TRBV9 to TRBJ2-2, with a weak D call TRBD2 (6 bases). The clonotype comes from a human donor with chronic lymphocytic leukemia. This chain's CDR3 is CASSVAVGGGDTGELFF. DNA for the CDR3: TGTGCCAGCAGCGTAGCTGTCGGGGGTGGGGACACCGGGGAGCTGTTTTTT. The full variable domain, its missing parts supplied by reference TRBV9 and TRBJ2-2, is DSGVTQTPKHLITATGQRVTLRCSPRSGDLSVYWYQQSLDQGLQFLIQYYNGEERAKGNILERFSAQQFPDLHSELNLSSLELGDSALYFCASSVAVGGGDTGELFFGEGSRLTVL.